This entry lists 22 T cell receptor beta chains sequenced from one sample in a study of blood T cell repertoires in COVID-19. TCRdb's copy holds only in-frame clones and misses some; the assay was immunoSEQ multiplex PCR. The sample holds roughly 140,000 clones, about 85% seen once. The material sequenced was peripheral blood. The source is a woman aged 55-70 years with active or convalescent COVID-19.

The chain links TRBV18 to TRBJ2-5; 14 positions agree with TRBD2. CDR3 length: 16 amino acids. The germline V gene encodes CDR1 KGHSH and CDR2 LQKENI. The ends lost 3 bases at V and 5 bases at J; junction bases unmatched: 5. The CDR3 region has the DNA TGTGCCAGCTCACCGACTAGCGGGGGGGCCGTGGAGACCCAGTACTTC. The encoded protein is CASSPTSGGAVETQYF.

The chain links TRBV12-3 or TRBV12-4 to TRBJ1-3; D is undetermined. The ends were cut back, 6 bases at V and 6 bases at J, with 12 bases in the middle. CDR3 length: 13 amino acids. The CDR3 spells CASSYSQPNTIYF. The CDR3 bases are TGTGCCAGCAGCTACAGCCAGCCAAACACCATATATTTT.

The chain has TRBV19 and TRBJ2-2; D gene uncertain. V lost 4 bases, J lost 2 bases, and 8 bases lay in between. The germline CDR1 and CDR2 sequences are LNHDA and SQIVND (reference sequence). The CDR3 consists of 14 residues. The CDR3 DNA follows: TGTGCCAGTAGTAAGTTGCTAAACACCGGGGAGCTGTTTTTT. It codes for CASSKLLNTGELFF.

The chain joins TRBV13 to TRBJ2-5; 7 bases agree with TRBD1. Per the germline V gene, CDR1 is PRHDT and CDR2 is FYEKMQ (reference sequence). The V and J ends lost 5 bases and 1 base, in that order; junction bases with no gene match: 7. The CDR3 has 15 residues. CDR3 sequence reads: CASSRGRALQETQYF. The CDR3 nucleotides read TGTGCCAGCAGCAGGGGGCGGGCCCTCCAAGAGACCCAGTACTTC.

The gene calls are TRBV4-1 and TRBJ2-7; 7 bases map to TRBD1. Trimming cost V 0 bases and J 6 bases; bases outside gene matches: 2. Germline loops: CDR1 MGHRA, CDR2 YSYEKL. This CDR3 region has 13 residues. CDR3 region: CASSQEGGREQYF. The CDR3 DNA reads TGCGCCAGCAGCCAAGAAGGGGGCCGCGAGCAGTACTTC.

The chain recombines TRBV7-2 with TRBJ2-3; no clear D. The V gene's germline CDR1 is SGHTA and CDR2 FQGNSA. Trimming stripped 4 bases from V and 3 bases from J, with 11 bases between. The CDR3 is 14 amino acids. The CDR3 coding sequence is TGTGCCAGCAGCTCCTCTTTGCAGACAGATACGCAGTATTTT. Amino acids: CASSSSLQTDTQYF.

This sequence joins TRBV11-2 and TRBJ2-5; D not resolved. Trimming stripped 1 base from V and 5 bases from J, with 14 bases between. Germline values: CDR1 SGHAT, CDR2 FQNNGV. This CDR3 spans 15 amino acids. Here the CDR3 DNA reads TGTGCCAGCAGCTTAGCTAGTCCTCGGCTGGAGACCCAGTACTTC. Its translation: CASSLASPRLETQYF.

The chain has TRBV6-5 and TRBJ1-2, with 7 bases lining up with TRBD1. The V gene's germline CDR1 is MNHEY and CDR2 SVGAGI. The CDR3 spans 16 residues. The V gene end was trimmed by 2 bases and the J gene end by 0 bases; junction bases not matched to a gene: 6. This CDR3 reads CASSYRPGTANYGYTF. In DNA, the CDR3 is TGTGCCAGCAGTTACCGCCCCGGGACAGCTAACTATGGCTACACCTTC.

CDR3 DNA: TGTGCCACCGGGACTAGCGAAGAGACCCAGTACTTC. This sequence encodes CATGTSEETQYF. This rearrangement joins TRBV10-3 to TRBJ2-5, with 10 nucleotides matching TRBD2. The CDR3 is 12 residues long. V shed 10 bases, J shed 3 bases, and the junction held 2 bases outside the gene matches. The germline V gene encodes CDR1 ENHRY and CDR2 SYGVKD.

This chain links TRBV19 with TRBJ2-5; 12 bases agree with TRBD2. Looked up from germline, CDR1 is LNHDA and CDR2 is SQIVND (reference sequence). This CDR3 comprises 13 residues. J was trimmed by 7 bases and V by 10 bases; bases with no gene match: 7. DNA for the CDR3: TGTGCCACCCAACTAGCGGGGGGTGGGACCCAGTACTTC. This encodes CATQLAGGGTQYF.

V is TRBV2 and J is TRBJ1-1, with 7 bases matching TRBD1. Germline V CDR1 and CDR2: SNHLY, FYNNEI. The length of the CDR3 is 16 residues. Trimming removed 2 bases from V and 3 bases from J; junction bases left unmatched: 9. Here the CDR3 DNA reads TGTGCCAGCAGTGAAACGGGAGTCAGGGGGGACACTGAAGCTTTCTTT. Its protein is CASSETGVRGDTEAFF. Supplemented by reference TRBV2 and TRBJ1-1, the full variable domain reads EPEVTQTPSHQVTQMGQEVILRCVPISNHLYFYWYRQILGQKVEFLVSFYNNEISEKSEIFDDQFSVERPDGSNFTLKIRSTKLEDSAMYFCASSETGVRGDTEAFFGQGTRLTVV.

The chain couples TRBV6-1 to TRBJ2-7; maybe TRBD2 (7 bases). The CDR3 has 14 amino acids. Germline CDR1 MNHNS, CDR2 SASEGT. V was shortened by 2 bases and J by 3 bases, with 11 bases between the two germline ends. CDR3 DNA: TGTGCCAGCAGTGAATCGGGGGGACACTACGAGCAGTACTTC. This encodes CASSESGGHYEQYF.

The chain carries TRBV19 and TRBJ1-4; D unresolved. Deletions cut 3 bases from V and 8 bases from J, with 13 bases between. Germline V gene data show CDR1 as LNHDA and CDR2 as SQIVND (reference sequence). The length of the CDR3 is 14 residues. CDR3 nucleotides: TGTGCCAGTAGTATCAAAGGCCTCGGGGAAAAACTGTTTTTT. Translation gives CASSIKGLGEKLFF.

This rearrangement joins TRBV15 to TRBJ1-4; D gene uncertain. From germline, CDR1 is LNHNV and CDR2 YYDKDF (reference sequence). This CDR3 is 15 amino acids long. Trimming cost V 2 bases and J 5 bases, with 12 bases left between them. The DNA for the CDR3 is TGTGCCACCAGCAGAACGGTCCCCCTCAATGAAAAACTGTTTTTT. Its protein product is CATSRTVPLNEKLFF.

J is TRBJ1-5 and V is TRBV19, with 10 bases aligning to TRBD1. With 5 bases clipped from V and 1 base from J, the junction kept 11 bases outside the gene matches. The germline V gene has CDR1 LNHDA and CDR2 SQIVND (reference sequence). The CDR3 is 18 residues long. As DNA, the CDR3 is TGTGCCAGTAGTCCGAGAGGACAGGGGGTCGGAAGCAATCAGCCCCAGCATTTT. Residues: CASSPRGQGVGSNQPQHF.

The sample holds one count of this clone. V is TRBV6-5 and J is TRBJ2-7, with TRBD2 matching 11 bases. In germline, CDR1 is MNHEY, CDR2 SVGAGI. The V and J ends lost 6 bases and 4 bases, in that order; junction bases with no gene match: 5. This CDR3 is 14 amino acids long. The CDR3, as DNA: TGTGCCAGCAGATTAATAGCGGGGGGGTACGAGCAGTACTTC. Its protein is CASRLIAGGYEQYF.

This sequence joins TRBV19 and TRBJ2-2; maybe TRBD1 (5 bases). The germline V gene encodes CDR1 LNHDA and CDR2 SQIVND (reference sequence). CDR3 length equals 17 residues. Trimming stripped 5 bases from V and 3 bases from J, with 19 bases between. The CDR3 DNA reads TGTGCCAGTAGTCTCAGGAGCGAAACCAGGGACACCGGGGAGCTGTTTTTT. Amino acids: CASSLRSETRDTGELFF.

This chain uses TRBV30 with TRBJ2-3; TRBD1 matches 8 bases. J was trimmed by 4 bases and V by 4 bases; bases with no gene match: 10. CDR1 and CDR2 from the germline V gene are GTSNPN and SVGIG (reference sequence). CDR3 length: 15 amino acids. CDR3 sequence: CAWTVRGRSADTQYF. In nucleotides, the CDR3 is TGTGCCTGGACAGTCAGGGGGCGCAGCGCAGATACGCAGTATTTT.

The gene calls are TRBV7-8 and TRBJ2-2; 10 bases agree with TRBD2. J gave up 3 bases and V 1 base, and 2 bases lay outside the gene matches. Germline V gives CDR1 SGHVS, CDR2 FQNEAQ. CDR3 length: 16 amino acids. The CDR3 region has the DNA TGTGCCAGCAGCTTAGGAACTAGCGGGGACACCGGGGAGCTGTTTTTT. Translation gives CASSLGTSGDTGELFF.

The chain combines TRBV3-1 (or the pseudogene TRBV3-2) with TRBJ2-2, with a tentative D call TRBD2 (6 bases). Germline V gene data show CDR1 as LGHDT and CDR2 as YNNKEL (reference sequence). Trimming cost V 5 bases and J 6 bases, with 13 bases left between them. The CDR3 has 14 amino acids. The CDR3 reads CASSKTSIAGELFF. In DNA, the CDR3 is TGTGCCAGCAGCAAGACTAGTATAGCCGGGGAGCTGTTTTTT.

The chain joins TRBV2 to TRBJ1-2, with 8 bases fitting TRBD1. The CDR3 length is 13 residues. The germline gives CDR1 SNHLY, CDR2 FYNNEI. J gave up 7 bases and V 6 bases, and 7 bases lay outside the gene matches. Written as DNA, the CDR3 is TGTGCCAGCAGCGCAATCGACAGGGGTGGCTACACCTTC. The encoded protein is CASSAIDRGGYTF.

A single count supports this clone. The chain couples TRBV4-3 to TRBJ2-7; the match to TRBD2 covers 9 bases. The germline V gene encodes CDR1 LGHNA and CDR2 YSLEER. There are 16 residues in the CDR3. J gave up 5 bases and V 0 bases, and 8 bases lay outside the gene matches. CDR3 bases: TGCGCCAGCAGCCAAGATCGGCTAGCGGGACATAACGAGCAGTACTTC. Translation: CASSQDRLAGHNEQYF.